This T cell receptor beta chain was recovered during a study of blood T cell repertoires in COVID-19 (dated by TCRdb to 2019 to 2021). For the wider study: Collaborator samples came from the United States, Italy and Spain and covered acute and convalescent phases of COVID-19. The prospective study material was composed of cDNA or gDNA derived from T cells, B-cell-depleted T cells, or PBMCs. The dataset comprised deeply sampled blood TCRbeta repertoires from subjects exposed to, actively infected with, or recovered from COVID-19. A freely available public database, intended as a resource for researchers studying the immune response to SARS-CoV-2, is where the repertoires were released. Samples came from the ongoing ImmuneRACE study (first 160 participants) plus 1,254 subjects from 6 global collaborators. Sample metadata almost always included a de-identified subject ID, COVID-19 status, age in years and sex. Where available, HLA class I and class II types were obtained from metadata supplied by the sample provider rather than from assay-based typing.

Clipping removes 0 bases from V and 6 bases from J, with 11 as the unmatched junction base count. Sequences SQVTM (CDR1) and ANQGSEA (CDR2) are obtained from the germline V gene. The CDR3 spans 16 residues, from the cysteine through the phenylalanine. The read is trimmed to its CDR3 DNA, 48 bases read in frame from base 1. TCRbeta CDR3 regions were amplified from genomic DNA by means of the immunoSEQ Assay, a bias-controlled multiplex PCR. Processing in the source paper ran as follows. The number of nucleated cells in each sample was estimated by amplification of reference gene primers within the assay. To quantify the absolute abundance of each unique TCRbeta CDR3 rearrangement, sequence reads were collapsed and filtered. For each sample, productive Simpson clonality was calculated by taking the square root of Simpson's diversity index across productive rearrangements. Here the immuneACCESS table is served through TCRdb, limited to in-frame sequences with V and J called. Missing clones are a known gap in these copies; in checked studies unresolved V genes cover under half, and the rest lacks a known reason. V, J and clone size reflect that table, while D and trimming were determined from the DNA. The sample table holds fewer than 350,000 clones, of which approximately 86% were seen once. In total, the top ten clones hold roughly 1.9% of the sample.

Summary of the overall study and its limitations: The quantity of clinical and demographic metadata differed by source and by participant and was supplied without curation.

Regarding this clone: Its recognized antigen is unknown. Base quality data are lacking; no much larger clone is found one base away.

Samples from volunteer blood donors who had recovered from COVID-19 were contributed by a second Seattle source. Whole blood was collected in K2EDTA tubes by collaborating institutions according to the institutions' own protocols. Collaborator samples were shipped for TCRbeta analysis as frozen whole blood, isolated PBMCs, or DNA extracted from either sample type. Source material: peripheral blood. This TCR derives from a woman in her 30s who had recovered from COVID-19. Rearrangement joined TRBV29-1 to TRBJ2-3; 8 of the junction bases match TRBD2. The CDR3 is CSVEDRRAGGWDTQYF. The bases read TGCAGCGTTGAAGATCGTCGCGCGGGGGGCTGGGATACGCAGTATTTT.